This T cell receptor (beta chain) was documented in a study of blood T cell repertoires in COVID-19. The wider study: Acute-phase and convalescent COVID-19 samples originated in the United States, Italy and Spain. PBMCs, B-cell-depleted T cells, or T cells were the source of the cDNA or gDNA that made up the material.

Original processing methods: From reference gene primer amplification, estimates of nucleated cell counts were derived. TCRdb's copy holds only in-frame clones and misses some; the assay was immunoSEQ multiplex PCR. Clone size and the V and J calls come from that table; the DNA yielded D and trimming. The table lists over 200,000 clones, 80% of them singletons. In germline, CDR1 is MGHDK, CDR2 SYGVNS. The CDR3 covers 16 residues. The V gene end was trimmed by 2 bases and the J gene end by 10 bases; junction bases not matched to a gene: 10. The source is a human donor in a cohort sampled during active COVID-19. The sequenced sample consisted of peripheral blood. The chain combines TRBV25-1 with TRBJ2-1, with 11 bases matching TRBD1. The CDR3: CASSEPGQGALREQFF. CDR3 coding DNA: TGTGCCAGCAGTGAACCTGGACAGGGGGCCCTTCGAGAGCAGTTCTTC.